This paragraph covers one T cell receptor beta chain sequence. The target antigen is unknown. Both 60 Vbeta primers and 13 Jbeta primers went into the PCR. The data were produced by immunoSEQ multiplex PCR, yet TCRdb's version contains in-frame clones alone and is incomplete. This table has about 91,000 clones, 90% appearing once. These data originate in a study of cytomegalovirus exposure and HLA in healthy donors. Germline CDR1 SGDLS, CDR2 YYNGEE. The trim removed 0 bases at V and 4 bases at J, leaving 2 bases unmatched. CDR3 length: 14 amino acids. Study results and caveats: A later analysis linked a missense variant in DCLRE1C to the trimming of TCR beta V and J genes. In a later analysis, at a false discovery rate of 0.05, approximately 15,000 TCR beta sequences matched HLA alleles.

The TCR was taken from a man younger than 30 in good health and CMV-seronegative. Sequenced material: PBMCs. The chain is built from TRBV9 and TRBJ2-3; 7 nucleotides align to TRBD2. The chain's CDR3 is CASSVVGGADTQYF. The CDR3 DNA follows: TGTGCCAGCAGCGTAGTGGGAGGGGCAGATACGCAGTATTTT.